Listed below are T cell receptor beta chains from one sample, sequenced in a study of early T cells in non-severe SARS-CoV-2 infection. In TCRdb, the 5' RACE reads were re-called with MiXCR into one record per CDR3 protein. This table holds around 100,000 distinct CDR3 sequences, around 13% found once. Sequencing used whole blood. The source is an adult who was a healthcare worker with PCR-confirmed SARS-CoV-2 infection or an uninfected control (not recorded which). Both conserved end residues are part of each CDR3. D genes are given only for firm matches. Clone size, where shown, is once, few, many, or a class for clones that have expanded.

>-|TRBJ1-1|many|TRBV28
CASSSGGENTEAFF
TGTGCCAGCAGTTCAGGAGGGGAAAACACTGAAGCTTTCTTT
>-|TRBJ2-7|many|TRBV6-5
CASSYRGRAYEQYF
TGTGCCAGCAGTTACCGTGGACGGGCATACGAGCAGTACTTC
>TRBD2|TRBJ2-1|many|TRBV5-1
CASSFRAGVYNEQFF
TGCGCCAGCAGCTTCAGGGCGGGAGTCTACAATGAGCAGTTCTTC
>-|TRBJ1-1|many|TRBV7-8
CASSPQTGWTEAFF
TGTGCCAGCAGCCCACAGACAGGTTGGACTGAAGCTTTCTTT
>-|TRBJ1-3|few|TRBV5-1
CASSLAYSGNTIYF
TGCGCCAGCAGCCTGGCCTACTCTGGAAACACCATATATTTT
>-|TRBJ1-5|many|TRBV12-3/TRBV12-4
CASSLSRLGDYQPQHF
TGTGCCAGCAGCCTCTCTCGTCTGGGGGATTATCAGCCCCAGCATTTT
>-|TRBJ2-1|-|TRBV7-9
CASSAYNEQFF
TGTGCCAGCAGCGCGTACAATGAGCAGTTCTTC
>-|TRBJ2-6|-|TRBV28
CASSVGANVLTF
TGTGCCAGCAGTGTTGGGGCCAACGTCCTGACTTTC
>-|TRBJ1-2|-|TRBV28
CASSSGPDGYTF
TGTGCCAGCAGTTCGGGACCCGATGGCTACACCTTC
>-|TRBJ2-1|-|TRBV20-1
CSASRGGKSSYNEQFF
TGCAGTGCTAGTAGGGGCGGGAAGAGCTCCTACAATGAGCAGTTCTTC
>-|TRBJ1-5|-|TRBV7-6
CASSFRGQPQHF
TGTGCCAGCAGCTTTAGGGGTCAGCCCCAGCATTTT